What follows describes a single T cell receptor (beta chain). Its cognate antigen is unknown. This sample stems from a study of T cell repertoires in cytomegalovirus infection. About the research overall: An indication of both CMV infection and matching HLA type came from public TCR beta signatures.

V trimming: 5 bases; J trimming: 4 bases; junction bases outside the gene matches: 6. This CDR3 has 14 residues. Germline V gene sequence: CDR1 DFQATT, CDR2 SNEGSKA (reference sequence). TCRdb used MiXCR to reprocess the reads, holding one entry per CDR3 protein. The top ten hold approximately 13% of the sample, which has about 530,000 distinct CDR3 sequences, around a quarter seen once. General study findings and limits: Predominance within the ex vivo response was attributable to HLA-C-restricted CMV-specific TCR beta clonotypes. Cumulative public TCR beta family frequency identified CMV carriers with the relevant HLA.

The chain couples TRBV20-1 to TRBJ2-1; 9 bases are shared with TRBD1. What was sequenced was PBMCs. The sequence was obtained from a human donor in good health (CMV status not recorded). Some clones in this sample may be carry-over from other donors' samples. CDR3 sequence: CSAQQGARYNEQFF. CDR3 nucleotides: TGCAGTGCTCAACAGGGGGCGCGGTACAATGAGCAGTTCTTC.